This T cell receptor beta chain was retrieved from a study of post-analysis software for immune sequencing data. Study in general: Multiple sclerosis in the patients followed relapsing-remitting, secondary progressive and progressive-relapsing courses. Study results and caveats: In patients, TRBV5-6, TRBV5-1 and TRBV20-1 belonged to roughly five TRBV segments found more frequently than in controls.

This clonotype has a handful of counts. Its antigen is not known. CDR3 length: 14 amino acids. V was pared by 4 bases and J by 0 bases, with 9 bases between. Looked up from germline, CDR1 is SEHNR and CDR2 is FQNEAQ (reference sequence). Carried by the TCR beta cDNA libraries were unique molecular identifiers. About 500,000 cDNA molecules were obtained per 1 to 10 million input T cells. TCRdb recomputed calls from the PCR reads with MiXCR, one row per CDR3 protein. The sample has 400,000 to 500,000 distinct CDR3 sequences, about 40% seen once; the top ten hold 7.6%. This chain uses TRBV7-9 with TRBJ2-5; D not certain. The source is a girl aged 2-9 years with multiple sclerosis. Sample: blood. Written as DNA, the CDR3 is TGTGCCAGCAGCTCTCACGACAACCAAGAGACCCAGTACTTC. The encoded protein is CASSSHDNQETQYF. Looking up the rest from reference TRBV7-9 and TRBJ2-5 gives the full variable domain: DTGVSQNPRHKITKRGQNVTFRCDPISEHNRLYWYRQTLGQGPEFLTYFQNEAQLEKSRLLSDRFSAERPKGSFSTLEIQRTEQGDSAMYLCASSSHDNQETQYFGPGTRLLVL.